A single sample is the source of the 3 T cell receptor beta chains below, sequenced in a study of memory CD4+ T cells and cytomegalovirus serostatus. Single viable CD3+CD4+CD8-CD45RO+ cells were sorted as the memory CD4+ T cells. Using immunoSEQ multiplex PCR, the repertoire was profiled, and TCRdb retains in-frame clones only, with some absent. This sample has more than 55,000 clones, with 80% to 85% found just once. The source material was memory CD4+ T cells from blood. The receptors shown here come from an adult in good health and CMV-seronegative.

The chain recombines TRBV15 with TRBJ2-7, with a weak D call TRBD1 (6 bases). V gave up 3 bases and J gave up 4 bases, with 13 bases separating them. The germline gives CDR1 LNHNV, CDR2 YYDKDF (reference sequence). There are 14 residues in the CDR3. The CDR3 spells CATSRGLQGYEQYF. The CDR3 DNA is TGTGCCACCAGCAGGGGATTACAGGGTTACGAGCAGTACTTC.

The chain recombines TRBV28 with TRBJ1-1; no firm D call. V was pared by 7 bases and J by 0 bases, with 9 bases between. Germline lookup yields CDR1 MDHEN and CDR2 SYDVKM. The CDR3 is 13 amino acids. CDR3 in DNA: TGTGCCAGCACCGGACGGGTGAACACTGAAGCTTTCTTT. Protein: CASTGRVNTEAFF.

This clone was seen a single time. The chain combines TRBV6-5 with TRBJ1-5; possibly TRBD1 for D (5 bases). This CDR3 spans 14 amino acids. Germline loops: CDR1 MNHEY, CDR2 SVGAGI. Deletions cut 4 bases from V and 0 bases from J, with 7 bases between. CDR3 loop: CASSSRGSNQPQHF. The CDR3 DNA sequence: TGTGCCAGCAGTTCGAGGGGTAGCAATCAGCCCCAGCATTTT.